This T cell receptor beta chain was captured by sequencing in a study of blood T cell repertoires in COVID-19. V dropped 7 bases and J dropped 0; count of bases not matched to a gene: 4. Germline V gene sequence: CDR1 LGHNT, CDR2 FRNRAP. This CDR3 has 14 amino acids. Libraries were prepared by immunoSEQ multiplex PCR; TCRdb keeps only in-frame clonotypes and omits some of them. Among around 260,000 clones, approximately 92% were seen once, and the ten largest hold approximately 2.5%. This chain joins TRBV12-5 and TRBJ1-1; 8 nucleotides line up with TRBD1. This clonotype was sampled from a person aged 18 to 35 with COVID-19, enrolled during active disease. The sample was peripheral blood. The CDR3 DNA sequence: TGTGCTAGTGCGGCAGGGGGCATGAACACTGAAGCTTTCTTT. Its protein product is CASAAGGMNTEAFF.